Each of the 18 T cell receptor beta chains below was sequenced from the same sample in a study of tumor-infiltrating lymphocytes in primary liver carcinoma. TCR beta cDNA came from approximately 490 ng total RNA, primed with a constant-region primer. ARM-PCR, slightly modified, supplied the TCR beta libraries through three nested multiplex PCR rounds. A C-beta reverse primer was combined with TRBV1-TRBV30 forward primers in the first two PCR rounds, and each round had 10 cycles. TCRdb redid the calling of the multiplex PCR reads with MiXCR, one entry per CDR3 protein. This sample has approximately 300,000 distinct CDR3 sequences; 50% to 70% occur once, and the top ten carry roughly 9%. Unsorted whole blood supplied the RNA, and germline DNA was extracted too. Sequencing was carried out using peripheral blood. The receptors were sampled from a man aged 40-55 years with primary liver carcinoma and hepatitis B virus infection.

V gene TRBV19 combines with J gene TRBJ2-7, with D hard to call. The CDR3 runs to 12 residues. Trimming took 6 bases from V and 1 from J, leaving 7 bases between them. Germline CDR1 LNHDA, CDR2 SQIVND (reference sequence). The DNA of the CDR3 is TGTGCCAGTAGGTCCGGATCCTACGAGCAGTACTTC. As protein: CASRSGSYEQYF.

This clonotype was observed at least ten times. The rearrangement joins TRBV6-2 or TRBV6-3 to TRBJ2-1; weak D call: TRBD2 (7 bases). CDR3 length: 14 amino acids. Per germline, CDR1 MNHEY and CDR2 SVGEGT. Trimming took off 7 bases at V and 8 bases at J, with 18 bases between the two ends. Written as DNA, the CDR3 is TGTGCCAGCACTTTAGGGGGAGGGAGCGATGAGCAGTTCTTC. It yields the protein CASTLGGGSDEQFF.

A word on this clonotype: Possible read error: a much larger clone is one base away. This chain connects TRBV11-2 to TRBJ1-1; D call uncertain. This CDR3 contains 14 residues. Germline values: CDR1 SGHAT, CDR2 FQNNGV. Trimming took 5 bases from V and 1 from J, leaving 11 bases between them. The CDR3 loop is CASSRNRGNTEAFF. In DNA form, the CDR3 reads TGTGCCAGCAGCCGGAACAGAGGGAACACTGAAGCTTTCTTT.

Comments on this clonotype: A much larger clone is a single base away; this may be a read error. The J gene is TRBJ1-6, the V gene TRBV10-3; D call uncertain. V lost 11 bases and J lost 6, with 11 bases in between. Looked up from germline, CDR1 is ENHRY and CDR2 is SYGVKD. There are 12 residues in the CDR3. The CDR3 nucleotides read TGTGCCGTCCAGGACCCTAATTCACCCCTCCACTTT. Translated: CAVQDPNSPLHF.

Comment on this clonotype: A read error may explain this, as a much larger clone is one base away. V and J are TRBV6-1 and TRBJ2-1; D is uncertain. V was pared by 3 bases and J by 0 bases, with 9 bases between. The CDR3 sequence is 15 residues long. The germline V gene encodes CDR1 MNHNS and CDR2 SASEGT. In nucleotides, the CDR3 is TGTGCCAGCAGTGATAGGGTGAGCTCCTACAATGAGCAGTTCTTC. It is translated as CASSDRVSSYNEQFF.

Note on this clonotype: At one end, the junction sequence differs from germline, possibly due to a read error. This rearrangement joins TRBV29-1 to TRBJ2-1, with TRBD2 identical over 12 bases. The CDR3 extends over 13 amino acids. CDR1 and CDR2 (germline): SQVTM, ANQGSEA. The CDR3, as DNA: TGCGGCGGGGGGACTAGCGGGTTCAATGAGCAGTTCTTT. It is translated as CGGGTSGFNEQFF.

In regard to this clonotype: A much larger clone lies one base from this, so it may be a read error. This chain links TRBV5-5 with TRBJ1-4; tentative D call: TRBD1 (6 bases). The CDR3 runs to 14 residues. Trimming pared 10 bases from V and 8 bases from J, leaving 21 bases between. The germline gives CDR1 SGHKS, CDR2 YYEKEE (reference sequence). The CDR3 sequence is CAGTPTGGPEKLFF. As DNA, the CDR3 is TGTGCCGGCACTCCTACCGGGGGCCCGGAAAAACTGTTTTTT.

This chain links TRBV5-4 with TRBJ1-2; D not resolved. CDR1 and CDR2 from the germline V gene are SGHNT and YYREEE (reference sequence). V lost 3 bases, J lost 7 bases, and 10 bases lay in between. The CDR3 sequence is 12 residues long. CDR3 sequence: CASSWEDFGYTF. The CDR3 bases are TGTGCCAGCAGCTGGGAAGACTTTGGCTACACCTTC.

A remark on this clonotype: A much larger clone lies one base from this, so it may be a read error. J is TRBJ1-4 and V is TRBV6-1; maybe TRBD1 (5 bases). CDR3 length equals 14 residues. Germline CDR1 and CDR2: MNHNS and SASEGT. The CDR3 is CASSHQGSGEELFF. CDR3 nucleotides: TGTGCCAGCAGTCATCAGGGAAGCGGTGAAGAACTGTTTTTT.

The sample holds one count of this clonotype. Possible read error: a much larger clone is one base away. The chain employs TRBV4-3 and TRBJ2-7, with 7 nucleotides matching TRBD1. V shed 3 bases, J shed 6 bases, and the junction held 8 bases outside the gene matches. The germline gives CDR1 LGHNA, CDR2 YSLEER. The CDR3 has 14 residues. The CDR3 loop reads CASSHTSTGREQYF. DNA of the CDR3: TGCGCCAGCAGCCACACATCGACAGGGCGCGAGCAGTACTTC.

The chain is built from TRBV29-1 and TRBJ2-1; 13 nucleotides align to TRBD2. Germline V gene lookup returns CDR1 SQVTM and CDR2 ANQGSEA. The CDR3 covers 13 residues. The CDR3 here is CCGTSGKPYEQFF. The CDR3 DNA is TGCTGCGGGACTAGCGGGAAGCCCTATGAGCAGTTCTTC.

This clonotype was picked up a small number of times. The junction departs from germline at one end; a sequencing error may be responsible. The genes are TRBV2 and TRBJ2-1; the match to TRBD1 covers 9 bases. The CDR3 extends over 16 amino acids. Per germline, CDR1 SNHLY and CDR2 FYNNEI. The CDR3 DNA reads as TGTACCAGCAGTTTCCCCGGGACAGGGATAATGGATGAGCAGTTCTTC. Protein sequence: CTSSFPGTGIMDEQFF.

The rearrangement links TRBV2 to TRBJ1-1, with a tentative D call TRBD1 (6 bases). Germline V gene lookup returns CDR1 SNHLY and CDR2 FYNNEI. The CDR3 is 14 amino acids. V shed 7 bases and J shed 5 bases, with 17 bases lying between them. The CDR3 sequence is CASTYGKGGTEAFF. In DNA, the CDR3 is TGTGCCAGCACCTACGGAAAGGGGGGAACTGAAGCTTTCTTT.

In its sample, this clonotype was seen a few times. The rearrangement links TRBV2 to TRBJ1-5, with D possibly being TRBD1 (5 bases). The germline gives CDR1 SNHLY, CDR2 FYNNEI. V lost 2 bases to trimming and J lost 12 bases, with 8 bases between them. The CDR3 contains 11 residues. DNA of the CDR3: TGTGCCAGCAGTGAATTGACAGACCAGCATTTT. It encodes CASSELTDQHF.

This clonotype occurred once. A much bigger clone sits one base away, suggesting this may be a read error. The gene calls are TRBV29-1 and TRBJ2-5; D is ambiguous. The CDR3 totals 12 residues. The germline gives CDR1 SQVTM, CDR2 ANQGSEA. The CDR3 DNA reads as TGCATCGTTGAAAACTCCGGAAAGACCCAGTACTTC. Encoded protein: CIVENSGKTQYF.

In regard to this clonotype: The junction shows a germline mismatch at one end, possibly a read error. The chain combines TRBV5-4 with TRBJ2-3, with D possibly TRBD1 on 5 matching bases. The V gene's germline CDR1 is SGHNT and CDR2 YYREEE (reference sequence). This CDR3 region has 11 residues. CDR3 sequence (DNA): TGTACCAGCAGCAAGACAGATGCGCAGTATTTT. Amino acids: CTSSKTDAQYF.

Concerning this clonotype: One end of the junction is discordant with germline, which a read error may explain. The chain couples TRBV12-3 or TRBV12-4 to TRBJ2-2; D may be TRBD2 (5 bases). The CDR3 has 15 amino acids. DNA of the CDR3: TGTGCCAGCAGATTAGCGAGAGAATTAACCGGGGAGCTGTTTTTT. This encodes CASRLARELTGELFF.

Notes on this clonotype: It is likely a read error, because the conserved phenylalanine at the end of the CDR3 is missing. The V gene is TRBV11-3, the J gene TRBJ1-3; D might be TRBD1 (5 bases). The CDR3 spans 14 residues. Trimming took 3 bases from V and 0 from J, leaving 6 bases between them. The V gene's germline CDR1 is SGHNT and CDR2 YENEEA. CDR3 sequence (DNA): TGTGCCAGCAGCTTGGGGGGCTCTGGAAACACCATATATTCT. Protein sequence: CASSLGGSGNTIYS.